This record concerns one TCR beta chain sequence. These data originate in a study of CD8 T cells in Susac syndrome. Study details: Blood was drawn from patients with Susac syndrome. At that point, they were therapy-naive, on corticosteroids, or on intravenous immunoglobulin alone.

The CDR3 length is 13 residues. V was cut by 4 bases and J by 0 bases, with 5 bases left in between. Per germline, CDR1 SNHLY and CDR2 FYNNEI. RNA was extracted with the RNeasy kit, and a quantity of roughly 0.45 to 1 ug was reverse transcribed using random hexamers. TCRdb reanalysed the immunoSEQ multiplex PCR reads using MiXCR and keeps one entry per CDR3 protein. Of about 190,000 distinct CDR3 sequences listed, approximately 95% are singletons. Both CD4+ and CD8+ T cells were negatively isolated, and TEMRA cells underwent FACS enrichment. This TCR derives from a human donor with Susac syndrome. What was sequenced was CD4+ T cells from PBMCs. The chain combines TRBV2 with TRBJ2-3; D not certain. The CDR3: CASSGYSTDTQYF. CDR3 in DNA: TGTGCCAGCAGTGGCTACAGCACAGATACGCAGTATTTT.